The rows below give T cell receptor beta chains drawn from one sample of a study of identical twins. TCRdb re-derived calls from the 5' RACE reads in MiXCR, one entry per CDR3 protein. The sample yields some 690,000 distinct CDR3 sequences, around 20% seen once. These same data were also listed under a study on T cells expressing NK-cell markers.

The specimen was PBMCs. The receptors come from a woman aged 18-29 years in good health. The CDR3 runs from the conserved cysteine through the conserved F or W. Each record gives: CDR3 protein, V gene, J gene.

CDR3aa: CASSYPAGLNEQFF
v_gene: TRBV6-5
j_gene: TRBJ2-1

CDR3aa: CASNGNGETQYF
v_gene: TRBV12-3/TRBV12-4
j_gene: TRBJ2-5

CDR3aa: CSTGGGRAGNEQFF
v_gene: TRBV29-1
j_gene: TRBJ2-1

CDR3aa: CAIMGQGEQYF
v_gene: TRBV10-3
j_gene: TRBJ2-7

CDR3aa: CASSLVRAGETQYF
v_gene: TRBV5-1
j_gene: TRBJ2-5

CDR3aa: CASRGHNTEAFF
v_gene: TRBV11-2
j_gene: TRBJ1-1

CDR3aa: CASSYSTGGSEQFF
v_gene: TRBV6-5
j_gene: TRBJ2-1

CDR3aa: CASSLNSGRGPDTQYF
v_gene: TRBV7-2
j_gene: TRBJ2-3

CDR3aa: CASSVIGTEAFF
v_gene: TRBV19
j_gene: TRBJ1-1

CDR3aa: CASSLLTSGDNEQFF
v_gene: TRBV4-3
j_gene: TRBJ2-1

CDR3aa: CSARSRGGLETQYF
v_gene: TRBV20-1
j_gene: TRBJ2-5

CDR3aa: CASSYEGEQYF
v_gene: TRBV6-5
j_gene: TRBJ2-7

CDR3aa: CASSQLAATSETDTQYF
v_gene: TRBV4-2
j_gene: TRBJ2-3

CDR3aa: CSARTPYNEQFF
v_gene: TRBV20-1
j_gene: TRBJ2-1

CDR3aa: CASSPTGQGTDTQYF
v_gene: TRBV12-3/TRBV12-4
j_gene: TRBJ2-3

CDR3aa: CASSLGRALQETQYF
v_gene: TRBV5-1
j_gene: TRBJ2-5

CDR3aa: CASLGTSGNNEQFF
v_gene: TRBV2
j_gene: TRBJ2-1

CDR3aa: CASRGTGDEPDTQYF
v_gene: TRBV2
j_gene: TRBJ2-3

CDR3aa: CASSSSTNPTNPQFF
v_gene: TRBV7-9
j_gene: TRBJ2-1

CDR3aa: CSAMGQFYGYTF
v_gene: TRBV20-1
j_gene: TRBJ1-2

CDR3aa: CASSYKGTGLNIQYF
v_gene: TRBV6-5
j_gene: TRBJ2-4

CDR3aa: CASGIFYEQYF
v_gene: TRBV6-5
j_gene: TRBJ2-7

CDR3aa: CAIMGVTGELFF
v_gene: TRBV10-3
j_gene: TRBJ2-2

CDR3aa: CASSLATQETQYF
v_gene: TRBV7-2
j_gene: TRBJ2-5

CDR3aa: CASSREHRPANYEQYF
v_gene: TRBV19
j_gene: TRBJ2-7

CDR3aa: CASSMGPYNEQFF
v_gene: TRBV12-3/TRBV12-4
j_gene: TRBJ2-1

CDR3aa: CACKGVGTDTQYF
v_gene: TRBV5-1
j_gene: TRBJ2-3

CDR3aa: CASSLHSGQGNYGYTF
v_gene: TRBV4-1
j_gene: TRBJ1-2

CDR3aa: CASSIAIGSPNYGYTF
v_gene: TRBV19
j_gene: TRBJ1-2

CDR3aa: CASSLSEGAANYGYTF
v_gene: TRBV5-1
j_gene: TRBJ1-2

CDR3aa: CASSDQMNTEAFF
v_gene: TRBV6-4
j_gene: TRBJ1-1

CDR3aa: CARRSWEAEQYF
v_gene: TRBV6-2/TRBV6-3
j_gene: TRBJ2-7

CDR3aa: CASSLGTAGIGQYF
v_gene: TRBV5-1
j_gene: TRBJ2-7

CDR3aa: CASSLVVTSYEQYF
v_gene: TRBV5-1
j_gene: TRBJ2-7

CDR3aa: CSAWDSSHNEQFF
v_gene: TRBV20-1
j_gene: TRBJ2-1

CDR3aa: CASSGSWSSYNEQFF
v_gene: TRBV6-1
j_gene: TRBJ2-1

CDR3aa: CASSRGASGGYTF
v_gene: TRBV7-9
j_gene: TRBJ1-2

CDR3aa: CASSWGTGVTSEQYF
v_gene: TRBV5-1
j_gene: TRBJ2-7

CDR3aa: CASSLFGQGVSAKNIQYF
v_gene: TRBV5-1
j_gene: TRBJ2-4

CDR3aa: CSARDSGYDTQYF
v_gene: TRBV20-1
j_gene: TRBJ2-3

CDR3aa: CATSRDRFPATQETQYF
v_gene: TRBV15
j_gene: TRBJ2-5

CDR3aa: CASSLRAGAGNEQFF
v_gene: TRBV5-4
j_gene: TRBJ2-1

CDR3aa: CASSQEPTGAGGYTF
v_gene: TRBV4-1
j_gene: TRBJ1-2

CDR3aa: CSAPGSGGTEAFF
v_gene: TRBV20-1
j_gene: TRBJ1-1

CDR3aa: CAGSGGDLRAETQYF
v_gene: TRBV11-2
j_gene: TRBJ2-5

CDR3aa: CASSWASGETQYF
v_gene: TRBV12-3/TRBV12-4
j_gene: TRBJ2-5

CDR3aa: CASSLLETGELFF
v_gene: TRBV11-2
j_gene: TRBJ2-2

CDR3aa: CSARDGSPDTQYF
v_gene: TRBV20-1
j_gene: TRBJ2-3

CDR3aa: CASLDRASGLEEQYF
v_gene: TRBV2
j_gene: TRBJ2-7

CDR3aa: CASSLISGNTEAFF
v_gene: TRBV27
j_gene: TRBJ1-1

CDR3aa: CASSFSPGTSESGELFF
v_gene: TRBV5-1
j_gene: TRBJ2-2

CDR3aa: CASSFSGFQGNEQFF
v_gene: TRBV7-6
j_gene: TRBJ2-1

CDR3aa: CASSPRPLHSYNEQFF
v_gene: TRBV7-9
j_gene: TRBJ2-1

CDR3aa: CASSWTRPSTDTQYF
v_gene: TRBV5-1
j_gene: TRBJ2-3

CDR3aa: CASSSRGIVDTEAFF
v_gene: TRBV5-1
j_gene: TRBJ1-1

CDR3aa: CASSLDLINYGYTF
v_gene: TRBV7-9
j_gene: TRBJ1-2

CDR3aa: CASSPRTGRDTQYF
v_gene: TRBV7-2
j_gene: TRBJ2-3

CDR3aa: CASSALGSNSPLHF
v_gene: TRBV9
j_gene: TRBJ1-6

CDR3aa: CASSVPLHF
v_gene: TRBV6-6
j_gene: TRBJ1-6

CDR3aa: CASSVGGGPNYEQYF
v_gene: TRBV9
j_gene: TRBJ2-7